This T cell receptor (beta chain) was sequenced in a study of T cells in Graves' hyperthyroidism and ophthalmopathy. TCR beta CDR3 regions were amplified from RNA. TCR CDR3 regions were first amplified by RT-PCR with HTBI primers. From the multiplex PCR reads, TCRdb called clonotypes with MiXCR, one entry per CDR3 protein. The table lists 400,000 to 550,000 distinct CDR3 sequences, 13% to 15% of them singletons. Trimming stripped 5 bases from V and 4 bases from J, with 12 bases between. Germline values: CDR1 MNHEY, CDR2 SMNVEV (reference sequence). The length of the CDR3 is 15 residues. This clonotype was seen many times.

V gene TRBV27 combines with J gene TRBJ2-6, with D maybe TRBD1 (6 bases). The sequencing input was blood. The sequence came from a woman between 18 and 30 years old with Graves' hyperthyroidism. The CDR3 is CASSRSGDGANVLTF. The CDR3 DNA reads TGTGCCAGCAGTAGATCAGGGGACGGGGCCAACGTCCTGACTTTC. Combining the CDR3 with reference TRBV27 and TRBJ2-6 gives the whole variable domain EAQVTQNPRYLITVTGKKLTVTCSQNMNHEYMSWYRQDPGLGLRQIYYSMNVEVTDKGDVPEGYKVSRKEKRNFPLILESPSPNQTSLYFCASSRSGDGANVLTFGAGSRLTVL.